The clone carrying this T cell receptor (beta chain) was seen only once. Method: immunoSEQ multiplex PCR; TCRdb's copy keeps in-frame clones and lacks some. Among about 200,000 clones listed, more than 65% were seen once. This specimen belongs to a study of blood T cell repertoires in COVID-19. The V and J ends lost 5 bases and 2 bases, in that order; junction bases with no gene match: 14. The CDR3 sequence is 17 residues long. Germline CDR1 is LNHDA and CDR2 is SQIVND (reference sequence). Sequencing was carried out using peripheral blood. The receptor's source is a human donor in a cohort sampled during active COVID-19. The V gene is TRBV19, the J gene TRBJ2-7; 8 nucleotides align to TRBD2. The chain's CDR3 is CASSPSLKREIAYEQYF. DNA of the CDR3: TGTGCCAGTAGTCCCTCCCTCAAGCGGGAGATAGCCTACGAGCAGTACTTC. The full variable domain, its missing parts supplied by reference TRBV19 and TRBJ2-7, is DGGITQSPKYLFRKEGQNVTLSCEQNLNHDAMYWYRQDPGQGLRLIYYSQIVNDFQKGDIAEGYSVSREKKESFPLTVTSAQKNPTAFYLCASSPSLKREIAYEQYFGPGTRLTVT.